The sequence of this T cell receptor (beta chain) was determined in a study of identical twins. TCRdb recomputed calls from the 5' RACE reads with MiXCR, one row per CDR3 protein. This sample has some 1,600,000 distinct CDR3 sequences; less than 35% occur once, and the top ten carry approximately 0.25%. The CDR3 has 11 amino acids. J was trimmed by 12 bases and V by 10 bases; bases with no gene match: 9. The germline gives CDR1 MNHNS, CDR2 SASEGT. This clonotype was obtained from a newborn girl in good health. The sample taken for sequencing was cord blood. The J gene is TRBJ2-4, the V gene TRBV6-1, with 7 bases fitting TRBD2. The CDR3 sequence is CAIWGGDHQYF. Written as DNA, the CDR3 is TGTGCCATTTGGGGGGGGGATCATCAGTACTTC.